The rows below give T cell receptor beta chains drawn from one sample of a study of blood T cell repertoires in COVID-19. The table came from immunoSEQ multiplex PCR; TCRdb's copy has only in-frame clones and leaves some out. The repertoire has approximately 290,000 clones, around nine tenths of them found once; the top ten carry around 0.84%. Source material: peripheral blood. These receptors came from a man aged 25 to 45 with acute or convalescent COVID-19. The conserved cysteine and the conserved F or W are not part of the CDR3 here. Fields, in order: clone size, V gene, D gene, J gene, CDR3 protein. A D gene is named only where the DNA matches it firmly. Clone size is stated in some rows and not others, as once, few, many or a class when expanded.

clone_size: .
v_call: TRBV6-5
d_call: .
j_call: TRBJ2-1
cdr3_aa: ASSYSRVRYNEQF

clone_size: .
v_call: TRBV28
d_call: .
j_call: TRBJ1-5
cdr3_aa: ASTMHIYSNQPQH

clone_size: .
v_call: TRBV7-3
d_call: .
j_call: TRBJ1-6
cdr3_aa: ASSPQGLGSPLH

clone_size: .
v_call: TRBV7-2
d_call: TRBD1
j_call: TRBJ2-7
cdr3_aa: ASSLTGQGGTYEQY

clone_size: few
v_call: TRBV4-1
d_call: TRBD2
j_call: TRBJ2-1
cdr3_aa: ASSQAAGVGNEQF

clone_size: .
v_call: TRBV7-9
d_call: .
j_call: TRBJ1-5
cdr3_aa: ASSLEYSNQPQH

clone_size: .
v_call: TRBV5-1
d_call: TRBD1
j_call: TRBJ2-1
cdr3_aa: ASSSSGTGFHEQF

clone_size: .
v_call: TRBV28
d_call: .
j_call: TRBJ1-2
cdr3_aa: ASTPTQGFGGYT

clone_size: .
v_call: TRBV5-4
d_call: TRBD1
j_call: TRBJ1-2
cdr3_aa: ASSSLWQGAEGYT

clone_size: .
v_call: TRBV9
d_call: TRBD1
j_call: TRBJ2-1
cdr3_aa: ASSWPRTGGNNEQF

clone_size: .
v_call: TRBV12-3/TRBV12-4
d_call: TRBD2
j_call: TRBJ2-3
cdr3_aa: ASRAGGRDTQY

clone_size: .
v_call: TRBV9
d_call: .
j_call: TRBJ2-7
cdr3_aa: ASSVSVGADEQY

clone_size: .
v_call: TRBV7-9
d_call: TRBD1
j_call: TRBJ1-6
cdr3_aa: ASRDGTDNSPLH

clone_size: .
v_call: TRBV28
d_call: .
j_call: TRBJ1-2
cdr3_aa: ASSPSYGYT

clone_size: .
v_call: TRBV11-2
d_call: .
j_call: TRBJ2-1
cdr3_aa: ASSSLSLQGHNEQF

clone_size: .
v_call: TRBV28
d_call: .
j_call: TRBJ1-2
cdr3_aa: AAGIYGYT

clone_size: .
v_call: TRBV29-1
d_call: .
j_call: TRBJ2-2
cdr3_aa: SVIENSGELF

clone_size: .
v_call: TRBV27
d_call: .
j_call: TRBJ2-7
cdr3_aa: ASSFGGVSSYEQY

clone_size: .
v_call: TRBV9
d_call: TRBD1
j_call: TRBJ2-3
cdr3_aa: ASSVTDRVQSTDTQY

clone_size: .
v_call: TRBV2
d_call: TRBD1
j_call: TRBJ2-1
cdr3_aa: ASSLGQDNFYNEQF

clone_size: once
v_call: TRBV6-6
d_call: .
j_call: TRBJ2-1
cdr3_aa: ASTRWGQIEKSSYNEQF

clone_size: few
v_call: TRBV28
d_call: .
j_call: TRBJ1-2
cdr3_aa: ASSLSAVGGYT

clone_size: many
v_call: TRBV4-2
d_call: .
j_call: TRBJ2-1
cdr3_aa: ASSQVPDEQF

clone_size: .
v_call: TRBV5-4
d_call: .
j_call: TRBJ1-2
cdr3_aa: ASSRQANYGYT

clone_size: .
v_call: TRBV28
d_call: TRBD1
j_call: TRBJ1-5
cdr3_aa: ASRTSGTGNQPQH

clone_size: .
v_call: TRBV29-1
d_call: .
j_call: TRBJ2-1
cdr3_aa: SALGLNQYNEQF

clone_size: .
v_call: TRBV27
d_call: TRBD1
j_call: TRBJ1-2
cdr3_aa: ASRSLKGAGGYT

clone_size: .
v_call: TRBV9
d_call: TRBD2
j_call: TRBJ2-1
cdr3_aa: ASSQDDTGTSHEQF